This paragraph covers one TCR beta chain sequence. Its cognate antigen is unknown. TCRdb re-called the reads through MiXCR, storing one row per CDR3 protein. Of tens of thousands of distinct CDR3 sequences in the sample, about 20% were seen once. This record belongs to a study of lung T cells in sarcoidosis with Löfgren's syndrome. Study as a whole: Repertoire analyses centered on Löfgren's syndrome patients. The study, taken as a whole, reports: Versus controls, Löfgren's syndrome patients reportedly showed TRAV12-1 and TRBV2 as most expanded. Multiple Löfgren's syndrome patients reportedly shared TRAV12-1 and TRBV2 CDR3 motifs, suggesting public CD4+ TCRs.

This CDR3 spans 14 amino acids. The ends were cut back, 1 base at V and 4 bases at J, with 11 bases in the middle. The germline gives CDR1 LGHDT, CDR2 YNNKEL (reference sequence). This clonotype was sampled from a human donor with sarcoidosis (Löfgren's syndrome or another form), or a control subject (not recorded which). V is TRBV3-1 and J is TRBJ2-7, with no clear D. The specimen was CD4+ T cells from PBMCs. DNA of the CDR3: TGTGCCAGCAGCCAAGGCGGCACAGCGTACGAGCAGTACTTC. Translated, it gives CASSQGGTAYEQYF.